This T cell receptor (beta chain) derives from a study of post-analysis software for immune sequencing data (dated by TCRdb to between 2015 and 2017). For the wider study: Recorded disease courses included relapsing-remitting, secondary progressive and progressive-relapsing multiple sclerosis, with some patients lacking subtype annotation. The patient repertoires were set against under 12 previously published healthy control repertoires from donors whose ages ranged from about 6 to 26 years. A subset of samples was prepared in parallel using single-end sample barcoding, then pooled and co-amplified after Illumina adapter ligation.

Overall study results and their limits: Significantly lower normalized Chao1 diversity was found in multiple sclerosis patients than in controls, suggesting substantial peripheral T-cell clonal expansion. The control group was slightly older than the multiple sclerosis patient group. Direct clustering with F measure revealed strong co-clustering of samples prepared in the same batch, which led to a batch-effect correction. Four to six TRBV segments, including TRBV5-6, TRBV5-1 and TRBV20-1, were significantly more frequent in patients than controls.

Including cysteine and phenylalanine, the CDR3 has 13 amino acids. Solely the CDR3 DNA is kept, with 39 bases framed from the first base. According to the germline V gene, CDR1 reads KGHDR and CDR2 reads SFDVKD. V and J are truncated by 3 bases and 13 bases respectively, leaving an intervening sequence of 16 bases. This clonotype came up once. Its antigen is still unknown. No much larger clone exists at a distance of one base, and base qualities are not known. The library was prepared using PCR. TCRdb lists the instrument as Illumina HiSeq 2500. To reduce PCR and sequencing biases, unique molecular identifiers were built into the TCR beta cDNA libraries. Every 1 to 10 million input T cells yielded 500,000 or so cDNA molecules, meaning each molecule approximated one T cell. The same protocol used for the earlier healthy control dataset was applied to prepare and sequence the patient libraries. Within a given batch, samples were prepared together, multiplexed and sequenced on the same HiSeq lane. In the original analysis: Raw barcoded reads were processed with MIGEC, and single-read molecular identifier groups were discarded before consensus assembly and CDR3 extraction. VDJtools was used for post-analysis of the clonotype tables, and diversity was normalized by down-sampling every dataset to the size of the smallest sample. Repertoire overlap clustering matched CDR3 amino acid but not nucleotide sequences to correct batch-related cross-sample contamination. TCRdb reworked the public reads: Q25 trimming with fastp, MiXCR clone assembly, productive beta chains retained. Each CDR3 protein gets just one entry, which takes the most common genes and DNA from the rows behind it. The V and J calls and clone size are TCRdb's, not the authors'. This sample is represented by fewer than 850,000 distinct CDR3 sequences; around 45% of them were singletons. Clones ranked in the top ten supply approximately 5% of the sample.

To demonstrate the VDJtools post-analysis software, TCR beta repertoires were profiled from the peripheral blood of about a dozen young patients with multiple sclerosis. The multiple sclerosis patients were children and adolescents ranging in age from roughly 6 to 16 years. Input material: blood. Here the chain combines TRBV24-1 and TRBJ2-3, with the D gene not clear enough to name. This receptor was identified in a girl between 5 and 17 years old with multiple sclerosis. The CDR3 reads CATSDGSANAKYF. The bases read TGTGCCACCAGTGATGGTTCGGCCAACGCGAAGTATTTT.